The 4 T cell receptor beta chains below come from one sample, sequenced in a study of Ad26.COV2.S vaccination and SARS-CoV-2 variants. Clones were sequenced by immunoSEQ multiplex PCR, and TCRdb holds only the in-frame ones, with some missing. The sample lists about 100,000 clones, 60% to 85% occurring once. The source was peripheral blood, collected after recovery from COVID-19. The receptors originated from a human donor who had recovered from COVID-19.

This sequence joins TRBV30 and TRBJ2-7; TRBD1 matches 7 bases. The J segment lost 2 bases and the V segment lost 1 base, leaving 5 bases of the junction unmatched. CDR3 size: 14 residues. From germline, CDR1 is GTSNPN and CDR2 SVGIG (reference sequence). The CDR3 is CAWSGSQGAYEQYF. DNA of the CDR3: TGTGCCTGGAGTGGGTCGCAGGGGGCCTACGAGCAGTACTTC. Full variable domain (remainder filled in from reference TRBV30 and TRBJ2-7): SQTIHQWPATLVQPVGSPLSLECTVEGTSNPNLYWYRQAAGRGLQLLFYSVGIGQISSEVPQNLSASRPQDRQFILSSKKLLLSDSGFYLCAWSGSQGAYEQYFGPGTRLTVT.

Here the CDR3 DNA reads TGTGCCACCAGTGATCTTGTGGGCCCTGGGGCCAACGTCCTGACTTTC. It specifies CATSDLVGPGANVLTF. V gene TRBV24-1 combines with J gene TRBJ2-6; D ambiguous. Trimming removed 3 bases at V and 2 bases at J, with 10 bases between. CDR3 length: 16 residues. Per the germline V gene, CDR1 is KGHDR and CDR2 is SFDVKD.

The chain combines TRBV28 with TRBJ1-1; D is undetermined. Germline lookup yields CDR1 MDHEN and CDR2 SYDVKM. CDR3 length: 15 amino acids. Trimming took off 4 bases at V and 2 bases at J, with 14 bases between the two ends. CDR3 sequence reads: CASSSPRRLNTEAFF. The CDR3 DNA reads TGTGCCAGCAGTTCCCCCCGGCGGCTTAACACTGAAGCTTTCTTT.

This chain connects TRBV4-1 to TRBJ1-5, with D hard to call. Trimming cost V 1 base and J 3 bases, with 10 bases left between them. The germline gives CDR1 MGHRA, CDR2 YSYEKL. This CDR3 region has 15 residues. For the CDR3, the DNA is TGCGCCAGCAGCCAAGGGAAATCCCACAATCAGCCCCAGCATTTT. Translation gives CASSQGKSHNQPQHF.